Sequencing of this T cell receptor beta chain was carried out in a study of cytomegalovirus exposure and HLA in healthy donors. General study results and limits: In an earlier analysis, productive rearrangement rates for most beta V segments clustered near 87% or 30%.

The study ran its PCR with 60 Vbeta and 13 Jbeta primers. Profiling relied on immunoSEQ multiplex PCR, and the TCRdb table lists in-frame clones only, not all of them. Of 58,000 or so clones listed, around 75% are singletons. From germline, CDR1 is MNHEY and CDR2 SVGAGI. The CDR3 runs to 15 residues. Regarding this clone: Its antigen is currently unknown.

This rearrangement joins TRBV6-5 to TRBJ2-5; D is possibly TRBD1 (6 bases). The J call may be wrong; the DNA end is better matched by TRBJ2-7. This clonotype was sampled from a woman aged 40 to 49 in good health and CMV-seropositive. The sequencing input was PBMCs. CDR3 sequence (DNA): TGTGCCAGCAGTTATGGCTGGGACAAACCCTACGAGCAGTACTTC. Amino acids: CASSYGWDKPYEQYF.